This TCR beta chain was recovered during a study of a mutant IDH1 vaccine in newly diagnosed glioma. Across the whole study: Averaging approximately 42 years of age, treated patients were about 60% male and around 40% female.

Indicated time point: week 47, end of study. It was 300 ug of mutant IDH1 20-mer peptide that made up each vaccine dose, given with topical imiquimod. Germline values: CDR1 SGHNT, CDR2 YYREEE (reference sequence). This CDR3 is 13 amino acids long. The V end lost 4 bases, the J end lost 7 bases, and 14 bases lay between the germline ends. Sequenced by immunoSEQ multiplex PCR; TCRdb stores in-frame clones only, minus some. The sample shows around 50,000 clones, 70% to 85% of them seen only once. With respect to this clone: Antigen specificity is unknown.

The chain is built from TRBV5-4 and TRBJ2-5; D remains unclear. This TCR came from a woman in her twenties or thirties with glioma. Some clones in this sample may be carry-over from other donors' samples. The specimen comprised PBMCs, sampled from a glioma patient whose treatment included an IDH1 peptide vaccine. The CDR3 spells CASSGPIRRTQYF. CDR3 in DNA: TGTGCCAGCAGCGGCCCGATCAGGAGGACCCAGTACTTC.